This paragraph covers one T cell receptor beta chain sequence. Trimming took off 6 bases at V and 1 base at J, with 7 bases between the two ends. CDR1 is SGHRS, CDR2 YFSETQ, per germline. This CDR3 has 12 residues. Then a second PCR, running about 6 to 12 cycles, was carried out with a sample-barcoded 5' primer and a J-beta primer mix. Using its own MiXCR run on the 5' RACE reads, TCRdb lists one record per CDR3 protein. The sample records 780,000 or so distinct CDR3 sequences, approximately 25% being singletons. The data stem from a study of blood T cells in healthy people across ages. The same data also contributed to another study, on T cells of mothers and their children. As that report states: The sample comes from fewer than 10 healthy Caucasian donors: mothers and children.

Sequenced input: blood. The rearrangement links TRBV5-1 to TRBJ1-1; D not certain. This TCR was sampled from a boy between 10 and 17 years old in good health. CDR3 region: CASTYGNTEAFF. The CDR3 nucleotides are TGCGCCAGCACCTACGGGAACACTGAAGCTTTCTTT.